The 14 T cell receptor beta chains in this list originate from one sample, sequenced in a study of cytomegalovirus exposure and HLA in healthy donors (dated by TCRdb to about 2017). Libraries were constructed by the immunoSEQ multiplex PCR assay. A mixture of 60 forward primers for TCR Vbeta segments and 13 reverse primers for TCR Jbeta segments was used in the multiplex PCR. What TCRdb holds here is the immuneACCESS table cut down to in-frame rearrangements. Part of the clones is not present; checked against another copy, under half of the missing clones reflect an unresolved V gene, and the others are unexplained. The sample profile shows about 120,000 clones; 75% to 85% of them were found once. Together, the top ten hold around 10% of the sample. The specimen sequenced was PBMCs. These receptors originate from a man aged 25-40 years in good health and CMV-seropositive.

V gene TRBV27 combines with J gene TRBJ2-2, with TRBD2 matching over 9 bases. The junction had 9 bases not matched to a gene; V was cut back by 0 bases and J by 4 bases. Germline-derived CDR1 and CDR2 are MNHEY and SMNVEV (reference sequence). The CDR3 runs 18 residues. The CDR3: CASSLSLAGFRGTGELFF. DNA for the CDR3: TGTGCCAGCAGTTTATCGCTAGCGGGGTTTCGAGGCACCGGGGAGCTGTTTTTT.

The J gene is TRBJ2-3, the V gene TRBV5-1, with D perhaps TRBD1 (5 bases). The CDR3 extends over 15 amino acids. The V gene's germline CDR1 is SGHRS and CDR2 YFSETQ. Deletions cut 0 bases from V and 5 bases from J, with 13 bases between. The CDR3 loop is CASSLGAGLVDTQYF. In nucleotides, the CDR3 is TGCGCCAGCAGCTTGGGGGCAGGGTTGGTAGATACGCAGTATTTT.

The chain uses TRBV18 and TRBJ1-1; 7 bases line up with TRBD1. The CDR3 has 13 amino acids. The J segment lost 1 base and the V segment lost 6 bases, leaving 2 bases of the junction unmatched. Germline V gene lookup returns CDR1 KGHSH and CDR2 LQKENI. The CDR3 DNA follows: TGTGCCAGCTCGCGGACAGGGAACACTGAAGCTTTCTTT. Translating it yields CASSRTGNTEAFF.

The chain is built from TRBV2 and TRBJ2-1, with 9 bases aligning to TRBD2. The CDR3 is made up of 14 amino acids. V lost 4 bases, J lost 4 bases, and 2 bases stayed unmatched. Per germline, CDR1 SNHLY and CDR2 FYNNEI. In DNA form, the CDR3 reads TGTGCCAGCAGTGGGCTAGCGGGGTACAATGAGCAGTTCTTC. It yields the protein CASSGLAGYNEQFF.

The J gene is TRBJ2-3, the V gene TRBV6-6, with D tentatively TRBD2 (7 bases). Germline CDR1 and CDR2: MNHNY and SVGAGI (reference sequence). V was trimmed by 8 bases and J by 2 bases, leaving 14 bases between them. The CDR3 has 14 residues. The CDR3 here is CASSLAGATDTQYF. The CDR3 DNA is TGTGCCAGCTCTCTGGCGGGGGCCACAGATACGCAGTATTTT.

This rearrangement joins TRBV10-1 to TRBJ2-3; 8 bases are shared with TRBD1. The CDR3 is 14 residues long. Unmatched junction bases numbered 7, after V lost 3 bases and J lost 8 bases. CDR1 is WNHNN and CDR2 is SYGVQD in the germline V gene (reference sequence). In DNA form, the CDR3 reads TGCGCCAGCAGTGACGGGACAGGTGGTGGTACGCAGTATTTT. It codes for CASSDGTGGGTQYF.

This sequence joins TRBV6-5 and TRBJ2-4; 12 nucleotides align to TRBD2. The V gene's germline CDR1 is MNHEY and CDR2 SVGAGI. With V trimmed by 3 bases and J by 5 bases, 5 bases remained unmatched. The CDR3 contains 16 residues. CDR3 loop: CASSYRSSGGENIQYF. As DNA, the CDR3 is TGTGCCAGCAGTTATCGTTCTAGCGGGGGGGAAAACATTCAGTACTTC.

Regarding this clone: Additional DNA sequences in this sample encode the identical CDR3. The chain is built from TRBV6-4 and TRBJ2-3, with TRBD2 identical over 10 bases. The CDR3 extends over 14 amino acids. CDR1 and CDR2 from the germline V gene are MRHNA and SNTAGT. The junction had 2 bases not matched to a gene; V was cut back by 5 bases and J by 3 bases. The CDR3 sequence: CASSSGGATDTQYF. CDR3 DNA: TGTGCCAGCAGTAGCGGGGGGGCGACAGATACGCAGTATTTT.

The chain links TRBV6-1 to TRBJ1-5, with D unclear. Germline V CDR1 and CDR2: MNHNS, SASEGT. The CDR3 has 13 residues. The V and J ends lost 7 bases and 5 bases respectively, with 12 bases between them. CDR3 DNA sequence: TGTGCCAGCAAAGTGGCACAACATCAGCCCCAGCATTTT. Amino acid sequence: CASKVAQHQPQHF.

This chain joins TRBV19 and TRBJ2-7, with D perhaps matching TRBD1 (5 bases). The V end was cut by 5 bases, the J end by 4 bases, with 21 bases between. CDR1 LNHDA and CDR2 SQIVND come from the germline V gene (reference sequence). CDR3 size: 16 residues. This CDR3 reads CASSPEGHLRKYEQYF. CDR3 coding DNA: TGTGCCAGTAGTCCCGAAGGACACCTGAGAAAATACGAGCAGTACTTC. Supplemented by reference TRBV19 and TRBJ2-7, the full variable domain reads DGGITQSPKYLFRKEGQNVTLSCEQNLNHDAMYWYRQDPGQGLRLIYYSQIVNDFQKGDIAEGYSVSREKKESFPLTVTSAQKNPTAFYLCASSPEGHLRKYEQYFGPGTRLTVT.

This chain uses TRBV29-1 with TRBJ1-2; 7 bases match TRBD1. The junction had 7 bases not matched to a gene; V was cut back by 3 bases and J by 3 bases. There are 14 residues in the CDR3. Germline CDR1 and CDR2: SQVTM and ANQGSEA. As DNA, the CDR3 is TGCAGCGTTGAGGCGACAGGGTTGCACTATGGCTACACCTTC. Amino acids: CSVEATGLHYGYTF.

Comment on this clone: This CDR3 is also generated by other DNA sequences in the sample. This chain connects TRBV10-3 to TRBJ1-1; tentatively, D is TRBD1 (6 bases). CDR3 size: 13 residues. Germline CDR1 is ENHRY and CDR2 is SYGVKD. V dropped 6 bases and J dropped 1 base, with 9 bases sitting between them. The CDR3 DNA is TGTGCCATCAGCCCGGGACAGAACACTGAAGCTTTCTTT. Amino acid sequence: CAISPGQNTEAFF.

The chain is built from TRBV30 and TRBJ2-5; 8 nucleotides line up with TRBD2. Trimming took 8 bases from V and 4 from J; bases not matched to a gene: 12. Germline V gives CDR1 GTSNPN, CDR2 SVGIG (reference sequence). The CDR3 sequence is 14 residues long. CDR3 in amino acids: CAGQAGAGGETQYF. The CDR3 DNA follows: TGTGCCGGCCAAGCGGGGGCCGGGGGAGAGACCCAGTACTTC.

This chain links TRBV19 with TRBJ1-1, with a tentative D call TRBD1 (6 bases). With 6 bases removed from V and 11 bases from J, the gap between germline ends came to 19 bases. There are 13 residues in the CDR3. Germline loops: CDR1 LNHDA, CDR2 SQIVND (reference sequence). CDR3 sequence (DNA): TGTGCCAGTAGCCAACAGGGAGCTCGTAGGGCTTTCTTT. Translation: CASSQQGARRAFF.